What follows are 28 T cell receptor beta chains derived from one specimen sequenced in a study. From the 5' RACE reads, TCRdb called clonotypes with MiXCR, one entry per CDR3 protein. In the table there are some 64,000 distinct CDR3 sequences, less than 25% of which are singletons. Sequencing input: memory CD4+ T cells sorted from a lymph node. Subset described: memory CD4+ T cells, CD4+CD45RO+CD25-. The origin of the receptors is a female donor with breast cancer.

The chain recombines TRBV29-1 with TRBJ2-3; possibly TRBD2 for D (6 bases). Trimming left V 4 bases short and J 2 bases short, with 10 bases between. Germline loops: CDR1 SQVTM, CDR2 ANQGSEA. The CDR3 totals 13 residues. The CDR3 nucleotides read TGCAGCGTTGGAGGGACTGACACAGATACGCAGTATTTT. Its protein is CSVGGTDTDTQYF.

This clonotype was seen a few times. The chain uses TRBV20-1 and TRBJ1-5, with D perhaps TRBD1 (5 bases). V was cut by 3 bases and J by 0 bases, with 21 bases left in between. This CDR3 region has 18 residues. Germline V lookup: CDR1 DFQATT, CDR2 SNEGSKA (reference sequence). The CDR3 loop reads CSASSIQTDSYSNQPQHF. DNA for the CDR3: TGCAGTGCTAGCTCGATCCAGACCGACAGTTATAGCAATCAGCCCCAGCATTTT.

A remark on this clonotype: This sequence may be a read error, since a much larger clone differs from it by one base. The V gene is TRBV15, the J gene TRBJ1-1, with D possibly TRBD1 on 5 matching bases. V was shortened by 5 bases and J by 4 bases, with 20 bases between the two germline ends. The V gene's germline CDR1 is LNHNV and CDR2 YYDKDF (reference sequence). The CDR3 sequence is 16 residues long. The CDR3: CATSSRGEGKGTEAFF. The CDR3 DNA reads TGTGCCACCAGCTCAAGGGGTGAGGGAAAGGGCACTGAAGCTTTCTTT.

V usage is TRBV7-9 and J usage is TRBJ2-5, with D uncertain. Germline CDR1 and CDR2: SEHNR and FQNEAQ (reference sequence). V lost 3 bases, J lost 2 bases, and 7 bases lay in between. The CDR3 is made up of 13 amino acids. The CDR3 DNA reads TGTGCCAGCAGCTTTCCGACACAAGAGACCCAGTACTTC. Its protein product is CASSFPTQETQYF.

The gene calls are TRBV20-1 and TRBJ2-1; D uncertain. With 1 base removed from V and 11 bases from J, the gap between germline ends came to 15 bases. CDR1 DFQATT and CDR2 SNEGSKA come from the germline V gene (reference sequence). This CDR3 has 13 amino acids. The CDR3 DNA reads as TGCAGTGCTAGAGGCCACTGGAATCGTCAGCAGTTCTTC. Residues: CSARGHWNRQQFF.

This clonotype was seen ten or more times. This sequence joins TRBV6-1 and TRBJ1-5; no definite D call. CDR1 is MNHNS, CDR2 SASEGT, per germline. The CDR3 is 18 amino acids. Trimming cost V 7 bases and J 2 bases, with 24 bases left between them. The CDR3 DNA reads TGTGCCAGCATGATACAGACACCCACCCTCACCGGCAATCAGCCCCAGCATTTT. It specifies CASMIQTPTLTGNQPQHF.

The chain employs TRBV10-3 and TRBJ2-5; no reliable D call. CDR1 ENHRY and CDR2 SYGVKD come from the germline V gene. Trimming removed 4 bases at V and 5 bases at J, with 11 bases between. This CDR3 has 13 amino acids. In DNA, the CDR3 is TGTGCCATCAGTGTGTCTTCTGGGGAGACCCAGTACTTC. Its protein is CAISVSSGETQYF.

At least ten counts were recorded for this clonotype. The rearrangement links TRBV7-2 to TRBJ2-3; 8 nucleotides align to TRBD2. J gave up 1 base and V 0 bases, and 3 bases lay outside the gene matches. This CDR3 has 16 amino acids. Germline CDR1 reads SGHTA; CDR2 reads FQGNSA. CDR3: CASSLALRGGTDTQYF. The CDR3 coding sequence is TGTGCCAGCAGCTTAGCGTTGCGGGGGGGCACAGATACGCAGTATTTT.

This clonotype was observed a few times. A much larger clone differs from this one at a single base, so this may be a read error. The CDR3 end shows no conserved phenylalanine or tryptophan, and so a read error is likely. The chain recombines TRBV7-2 with TRBJ1-2; the D gene is possibly TRBD1 (5 bases). In germline, CDR1 is SGHTA, CDR2 FQGNSA. There are 12 residues in the CDR3. V was clipped by 3 bases and J by 11 bases, with 13 bases between them. The CDR3 spells CASSLGPGRYTV. CDR3 nucleotide sequence: TGTGCCAGCAGCTTGGGACCAGGGAGATACACCGTC.

The sample holds many counts of this clonotype. This rearrangement joins TRBV12-3 or TRBV12-4 to TRBJ2-7, with 8 bases that match TRBD1. The J segment lost 3 bases and the V segment lost 6 bases, leaving 4 bases of the junction unmatched. CDR3 length: 13 residues. The CDR3 spells CASRRTGIYEQYF. The DNA for the CDR3 is TGTGCCAGCAGAAGGACAGGGATCTACGAGCAGTACTTC.

V is TRBV7-8 and J is TRBJ2-2; the D gene is possibly TRBD2 (6 bases). CDR3 size: 17 residues. Germline CDR1 is SGHVS and CDR2 is FQNEAQ. With 0 bases removed from V and 4 bases from J, the gap between germline ends came to 15 bases. The CDR3 nucleotides read TGTGCCAGCAGCTTAGCGCGGGGTAGCGTAGTCACCGGGGAGCTGTTTTTT. Its protein is CASSLARGSVVTGELFF.

This clonotype was picked up a small number of times. The chain recombines TRBV6-1 with TRBJ2-4; the match to TRBD1 covers 8 bases. V was pared by 6 bases and J by 7 bases, with 14 bases of the junction left unmatched. Germline CDR1 reads MNHNS; CDR2 reads SASEGT. CDR3 length equals 16 residues. The CDR3 sequence is CASRGLSRGPENIQYF. DNA for the CDR3: TGTGCCAGCAGGGGATTATCCAGGGGGCCCGAGAACATTCAGTACTTC.

About this clonotype itself: This clone may be a read error of a much larger clone one base away. This sequence joins TRBV6-2 or TRBV6-3 and TRBJ1-5; TRBD1 matches 9 bases. The CDR3 length is 15 residues. Germline V lookup: CDR1 MNHEY, CDR2 SVGEGT. CDR3 sequence: CANSWRTGAIQPQHF. The DNA for the CDR3 is TGTGCCAACAGTTGGCGGACAGGGGCAATTCAGCCCCAGCATTTT.

As to this clonotype: At one boundary the junction diverges from the germline segment, which might be a read error. V is TRBV7-9 and J is TRBJ2-1; TRBD2 might be the D (5 bases). This CDR3 is 14 amino acids long. Germline V gene sequence: CDR1 SEHNR, CDR2 FQNEAQ (reference sequence). CDR3 protein: CASTPEGPGNEQSF. As DNA, the CDR3 is TGTGCCAGCACCCCTGAGGGCCCAGGCAATGAGCAGTCCTTC.

This clonotype appeared many times. The chain combines TRBV20-1 with TRBJ1-1; no definite D call. Between the trimmed V and J ends, which lost 7 bases and 8 bases, there was a span of 23 bases. This CDR3 has 14 amino acids. CDR1 DFQATT and CDR2 SNEGSKA come from the germline V gene (reference sequence). The CDR3 coding sequence is TGCAGTGTGCCCTACTATCGGGAGTCCTCCGAAGCTTTCTTT. Translated: CSVPYYRESSEAFF.

A few counts support this clonotype. A junction boundary mismatches the germline segment, possibly from a read error. The V and J genes are TRBV28 and TRBJ1-5, with a weak D call TRBD1 (5 bases). The CDR3 has 15 residues. The germline CDR1 and CDR2 sequences are MDHEN and SYDVKM. The CDR3 coding sequence is TGTGCGAGCAGAGTGGTGGGGACTTCGTATCAGCCCCAGCATTTT. It codes for CASRVVGTSYQPQHF.

This clonotype came up a few times. The CDR3 is CASRADRGQMNTEAFF. CDR3 DNA sequence: TGTGCCAGCAGGGCGGACAGGGGGCAAATGAACACTGAAGCTTTCTTT. V is TRBV3-1 and J is TRBJ1-1; 11 nucleotides agree with TRBD1. The CDR3 has 16 amino acids. Germline V gives CDR1 LGHDT, CDR2 YNNKEL (reference sequence). With 6 bases clipped from V and 0 bases from J, the junction kept 6 bases outside the gene matches.

Turning to this clonotype: The junction departs from the called germline gene at one end, perhaps through a read error. The V and J genes are TRBV28 and TRBJ1-4; D gene unclear. Germline assignment: CDR1 MDHEN and CDR2 SYDVKM. This CDR3 has 13 residues. The CDR3 sequence: CASSFSTNEKPFF. The DNA for the CDR3 is TGTGCCAGCAGTTTTTCAACTAATGAAAAACCGTTTTTT. The complete variable domain, with remaining parts taken from reference TRBV28 and TRBJ1-4, reads DVKVTQSSRYLVKRTGEKVFLECVQDMDHENMFWYRQDPGLGLRLIYFSYDVKMKEKGDIPEGYSVSREKKERFSLILESASTNQTSMYLCASSFSTNEKPFFGSGTQLSVL.

This clonotype has ten or more counts. V is TRBV5-1 and J is TRBJ1-5; D uncertain. CDR3 length equals 14 residues. Per the germline V gene, CDR1 is SGHRS and CDR2 is YFSETQ. V was trimmed by 0 bases and J by 2 bases, leaving 6 bases between them. The CDR3 here is CASSLEGGNQPQHF. CDR3 nucleotides: TGCGCCAGCAGCTTGGAGGGAGGCAATCAGCCCCAGCATTTT.

This clonotype was observed many times. The rearrangement links TRBV12-3 or TRBV12-4 to TRBJ2-7; TRBD1 or TRBD2 may be the D gene (5 bases each). The CDR3 has 16 residues. The germline V and J ends were trimmed by 7 bases and 7 bases, with 26 bases remaining between them. This CDR3 is CASTKRDGLVGMEQYF. In DNA, the CDR3 is TGTGCCAGCACTAAACGGGACGGACTTGTTGGGATGGAGCAGTACTTC.

This clonotype was picked up a small number of times. The rearrangement links TRBV11-2 to TRBJ1-5; a weak D match, TRBD1 (6 bases). V lost 2 bases to trimming and J lost 2 bases, with 10 bases between them. Per germline, CDR1 SGHAT and CDR2 FQNNGV. The CDR3 spans 15 residues. The CDR3 sequence is CASSLTGAGNQPQHF. In DNA form, the CDR3 reads TGTGCCAGCAGCTTAACGGGGGCGGGCAATCAGCCCCAGCATTTT.

This clonotype was recorded a few times. The chain couples TRBV11-2 to TRBJ1-1, with 7 bases aligning to TRBD1. V gave up 0 bases and J gave up 11 bases; unmatched junction bases: 12. The length of the CDR3 is 15 residues. Germline assignment: CDR1 SGHAT and CDR2 FQNNGV. CDR3 sequence (DNA): TGTGCCAGCAGCTTAGATAGGAGTTCGACAGGGAAGGCTTTCTTT. Amino acids: CASSLDRSSTGKAFF. The whole variable domain, remainder taken from reference TRBV11-2 and TRBJ1-1, is EAGVAQSPRYKIIEKRQSVAFWCNPISGHATLYWYQQILGQGPKLLIQFQNNGVVDDSQLPKDRFSAERLKGVDSTLKIQPAKLEDSAVYLCASSLDRSSTGKAFFGQGTRLTVV.

This clonotype was counted a few times. The chain employs TRBV5-1 and TRBJ1-1; D might be TRBD1 (6 bases). The CDR3 consists of 16 residues. V lost 3 bases to trimming and J lost 4 bases, with 19 bases between them. Germline CDR1 reads SGHRS; CDR2 reads YFSETQ. Here the CDR3 reads CASSSLQTGAITEAFF. CDR3 nucleotides: TGCGCCAGCAGCTCCCTTCAAACGGGGGCAATCACTGAAGCTTTCTTT.

This clonotype was seen only once. A much larger clone lies a single base off, so this may be a read error. J is TRBJ2-2 and V is TRBV7-6, with 7 bases fitting TRBD2. CDR3 length: 13 amino acids. Per germline, CDR1 SGHVS and CDR2 FNYEAQ. CDR3 amino acids: CASSLDARRELLF. In nucleotides, the CDR3 is TGTGCCAGCAGCTTAGACGCTCGGCGGGAGCTGCTTTTT.

The genes are TRBV9 and TRBJ1-4; D is possibly TRBD1 (5 bases). V was pared by 3 bases and J by 11 bases, with 20 bases between. This CDR3 spans 15 amino acids. From germline, CDR1 is SGDLS and CDR2 YYNGEE. The CDR3 spells CASSAGGVAMKKLFF. As DNA, the CDR3 is TGTGCCAGCAGCGCCGGGGGGGTAGCCATGAAGAAACTGTTTTTT.

This chain links TRBV25-1 with TRBJ2-3; 9 nucleotides match TRBD2. Germline CDR1 and CDR2: MGHDK and SYGVNS. With V trimmed by 5 bases and J by 6 bases, 9 bases remained unmatched. The CDR3 consists of 15 residues. DNA of the CDR3: TGTGCCAGCAGTCCTATAGCGGGAGAGGTGGATACGCAGTATTTT. Amino acids: CASSPIAGEVDTQYF.

Concerning this clonotype itself: The CDR3 does not close with the conserved phenylalanine or tryptophan, likely indicating a read error. V gene TRBV7-9 combines with J gene TRBJ1-3; D possibly corresponds to TRBD1 (6 bases). The germline V gene encodes CDR1 SEHNR and CDR2 FQNEAQ (reference sequence). The V end lost 3 bases, the J end lost 2 bases, and 8 bases lay between the germline ends. This CDR3 has 14 amino acids. The CDR3 DNA sequence: TGTGCCAGCAGCTTCGGACAGCCTGGAAACACCATATATTGT. Protein: CASSFGQPGNTIYC.

In its sample, this clonotype was seen a few times. The CDR3 region is CASSLRHSADTQYF. The CDR3 DNA reads as TGTGCCAGCAGTTTGCGGCATAGCGCAGATACGCAGTATTTT. The chain joins TRBV27 to TRBJ2-3; possibly TRBD2 for D (5 bases). The CDR3 has 14 amino acids. Trimming shortened V by 3 bases and J by 4 bases, and 11 bases separated the two germline ends. CDR1 and CDR2 (germline): MNHEY, SMNVEV (reference sequence).